The subject of this entry is one TCR beta chain. The CDR3 is made up of 15 amino acids. V shed 4 bases, J shed 2 bases, and the junction held 4 bases outside the gene matches. Germline lookup yields CDR1 MDHEN and CDR2 SYDVKM. In the authors' methods: Reference gene primer amplification gave estimated nucleated cell counts. Here immunoSEQ multiplex PCR was the method, and the copy in TCRdb shows in-frame clones only, minus some. V, J and clone size reflect that table, while D and trimming were determined from the DNA. The sample records around 79,000 clones, around 89% being singletons. The sample belongs to a study of blood T cell repertoires in COVID-19. Turning to the study itself: Both acute and convalescent COVID-19 samples were obtained from the United States, Italy and Spain.

The chain recombines TRBV28 with TRBJ2-1; 8 bases align to TRBD2. Sequenced input: peripheral blood. The receptor comes from a man between 65 and 85 years old with active or convalescent COVID-19. The CDR3 protein is CASSSSGSAYNEQFF. CDR3 coding DNA: TGTGCCAGCAGTTCTAGCGGGTCTGCCTACAATGAGCAGTTCTTC.